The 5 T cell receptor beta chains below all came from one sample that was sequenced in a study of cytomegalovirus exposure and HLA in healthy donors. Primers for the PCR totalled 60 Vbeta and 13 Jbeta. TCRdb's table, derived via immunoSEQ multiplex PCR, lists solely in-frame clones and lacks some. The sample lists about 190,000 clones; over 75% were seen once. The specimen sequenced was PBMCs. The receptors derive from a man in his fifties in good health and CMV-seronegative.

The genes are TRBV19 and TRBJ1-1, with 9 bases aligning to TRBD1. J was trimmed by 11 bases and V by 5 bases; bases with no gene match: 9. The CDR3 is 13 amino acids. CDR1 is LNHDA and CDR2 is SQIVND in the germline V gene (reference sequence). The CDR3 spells CASSAGTGRPAFF. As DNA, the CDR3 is TGTGCCAGTAGTGCGGGGACAGGGAGGCCCGCTTTCTTT.

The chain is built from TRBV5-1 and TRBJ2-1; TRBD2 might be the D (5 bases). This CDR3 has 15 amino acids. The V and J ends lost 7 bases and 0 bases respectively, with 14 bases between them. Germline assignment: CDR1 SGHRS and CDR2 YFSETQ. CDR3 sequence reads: CASGLGESSYNEQFF. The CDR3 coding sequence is TGCGCCAGCGGCCTTGGGGAGAGCTCCTACAATGAGCAGTTCTTC.

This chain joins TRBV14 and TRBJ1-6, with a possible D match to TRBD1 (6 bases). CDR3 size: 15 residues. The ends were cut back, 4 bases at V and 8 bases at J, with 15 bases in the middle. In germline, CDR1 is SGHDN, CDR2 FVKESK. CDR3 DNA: TGTGCCAGCAGCCTCCTGGACAGCTCCCATTCACCCCTCCACTTT. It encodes CASSLLDSSHSPLHF. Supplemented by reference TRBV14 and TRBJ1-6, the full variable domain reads EAGVTQFPSHSVIEKGQTVTLRCDPISGHDNLYWYRRVMGKEIKFLLHFVKESKQDESGMPNNRFLAERTGGTYSTLKVQPAELEDSGVYFCASSLLDSSHSPLHFGNGTRLTVT.

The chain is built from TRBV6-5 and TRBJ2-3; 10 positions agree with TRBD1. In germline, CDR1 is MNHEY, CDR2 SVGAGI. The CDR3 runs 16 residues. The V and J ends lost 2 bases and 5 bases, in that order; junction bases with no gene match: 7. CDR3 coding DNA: TGTGCCAGCAGTTACGGTCGACAGGGGGCTGTAGATACGCAGTATTTT. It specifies CASSYGRQGAVDTQYF.

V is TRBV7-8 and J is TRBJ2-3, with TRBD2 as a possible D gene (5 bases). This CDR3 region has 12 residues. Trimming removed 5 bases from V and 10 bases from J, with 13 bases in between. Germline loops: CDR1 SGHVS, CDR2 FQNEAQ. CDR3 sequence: CASSPRGGAQYF. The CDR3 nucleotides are TGTGCCAGCAGCCCTCGGGGTGGGGCGCAGTATTTT.